What follows are 5 T cell receptor beta chains derived from one specimen sequenced in a study of shared clonotypes between healthy human individuals. Positively selected for CCR7, the CD45RO-negative cells used as naive CD8 cells excluded terminally differentiated effector memory CD45RA+ cells. TCRdb keeps only in-frame clones here, not all; method: immunoSEQ multiplex PCR. The sample contains almost 700,000 clones, 92% of which appear only once. The specimen was naive CD8+ T cells sorted from blood. The receptors were sampled from a man aged 25 to 45 in good health.

The chain couples TRBV7-9 to TRBJ2-7; tentative D call: TRBD2 (5 bases). The CDR3 has 12 amino acids. The germline V gene has CDR1 SEHNR and CDR2 FQNEAQ (reference sequence). Between the trimmed V and J ends, which lost 5 bases and 3 bases, there was a span of 8 bases. The CDR3 region is CASSQTSYEQYF. The CDR3 bases are TGTGCCAGCAGCCAAACTAGCTACGAGCAGTACTTC.

This chain links TRBV30 with TRBJ2-3; TRBD1 might be the D (5 bases). Germline CDR1 is GTSNPN and CDR2 is SVGIG (reference sequence). Trimming stripped 2 bases from V and 2 bases from J, with 14 bases between. The length of the CDR3 is 15 residues. In DNA form, the CDR3 reads TGTGCCTGGAGTTTGGGAAGGGGCGTCACAGATACGCAGTATTTT. This encodes CAWSLGRGVTDTQYF.

Comment on this clone: Germline and junction disagree at one end, which may indicate a read error. The chain carries TRBV7-9 and TRBJ1-2; D is unresolved. The V gene's germline CDR1 is SEHNR and CDR2 FQNEAQ (reference sequence). The CDR3 is 11 residues long. The CDR3 here is CANSRTLGYTF. DNA for the CDR3: TGTGCCAACAGCCGGACCCTTGGCTACACCTTC.

The chain is built from TRBV27 and TRBJ2-7, with TRBD1 matching 8 bases. The CDR3 is 16 amino acids. From germline, CDR1 is MNHEY and CDR2 SMNVEV (reference sequence). V dropped 4 bases and J dropped 0; count of bases not matched to a gene: 8. The CDR3 DNA follows: TGTGCCAGCAGTTCCCCCGGGACAGGCCTCTCCTACGAGCAGTACTTC. Translation gives CASSSPGTGLSYEQYF.

A note on this clone: This same CDR3 is encoded by further DNA sequences in the sample. J is TRBJ2-5 and V is TRBV7-9; D call uncertain. The V gene's germline CDR1 is SEHNR and CDR2 FQNEAQ (reference sequence). The CDR3 extends over 13 amino acids. The germline V and J ends were trimmed by 3 bases and 4 bases, with 9 bases remaining between them. This chain's CDR3 is CASSLVGLETQYF. CDR3 bases: TGTGCCAGCAGCTTGGTGGGTCTAGAGACCCAGTACTTC.